One sample yielded the 2 T cell receptor beta chains listed below, sequenced in a study of cytomegalovirus exposure and HLA in healthy donors. The primer mix had 60 Vbeta and 13 Jbeta primers. Data came from immunoSEQ multiplex PCR; TCRdb stores just in-frame clones and leaves some out. Of some 210,000 clones in the sample, approximately 78% are singletons; the top ten hold approximately 3.8%. The sample was PBMCs. These receptors all stem from a male donor in good health and CMV-seronegative.

The V call is TRBV29-1, the J call TRBJ2-5, with 7 bases fitting TRBD2. The DNA end lines up better with TRBJ2-7; the J call may be wrong. This CDR3 has 14 residues. Germline assignment: CDR1 SQVTM and CDR2 ANQGSEA. Written as DNA, the CDR3 is TGCAGCGTTGAGGATCCGGGGGGTTCCTACGAGCAGTACTTC. This sequence encodes CSVEDPGGSYEQYF.

The rearrangement joins TRBV6-1 to TRBJ1-1, with D uncertain. Germline V lookup: CDR1 MNHNS, CDR2 SASEGT. This CDR3 has 15 residues. With 1 base removed from V and 1 base from J, the gap between germline ends came to 10 bases. The CDR3 loop is CASSEVAWWNTEAFF. The CDR3 DNA sequence: TGTGCCAGCAGTGAAGTTGCGTGGTGGAACACTGAAGCTTTCTTT.